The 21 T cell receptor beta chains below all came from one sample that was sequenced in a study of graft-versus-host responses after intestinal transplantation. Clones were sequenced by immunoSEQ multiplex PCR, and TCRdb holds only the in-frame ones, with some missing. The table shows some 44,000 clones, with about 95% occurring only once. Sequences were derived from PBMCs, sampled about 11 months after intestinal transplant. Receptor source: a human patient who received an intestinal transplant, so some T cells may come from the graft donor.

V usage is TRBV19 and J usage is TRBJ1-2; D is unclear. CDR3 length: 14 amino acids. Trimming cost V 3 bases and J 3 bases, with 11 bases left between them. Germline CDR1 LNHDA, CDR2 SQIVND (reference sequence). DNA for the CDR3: TGTGCCAGTAGTATCGGACGGCGGGACTATGGCTACACCTTC. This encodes CASSIGRRDYGYTF. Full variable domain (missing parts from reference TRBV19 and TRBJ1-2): DGGITQSPKYLFRKEGQNVTLSCEQNLNHDAMYWYRQDPGQGLRLIYYSQIVNDFQKGDIAEGYSVSREKKESFPLTVTSAQKNPTAFYLCASSIGRRDYGYTFGSGTRLTVV.

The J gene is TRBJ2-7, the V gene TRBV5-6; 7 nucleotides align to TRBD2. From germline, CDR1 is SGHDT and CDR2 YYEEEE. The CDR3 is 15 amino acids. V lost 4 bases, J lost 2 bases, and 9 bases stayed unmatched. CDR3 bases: TGTGCCAGCAGCCCAGGGTCAGGGAGGGCCTACGAGCAGTACTTC. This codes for CASSPGSGRAYEQYF. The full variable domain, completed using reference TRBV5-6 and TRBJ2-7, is DAGVTQSPTHLIKTRGQQVTLRCSPKSGHDTVSWYQQALGQGPQFIFQYYEEEERQRGNFPDRFSGHQFPNYSSELNVNALLLGDSALYLCASSPGSGRAYEQYFGPGTRLTVT.

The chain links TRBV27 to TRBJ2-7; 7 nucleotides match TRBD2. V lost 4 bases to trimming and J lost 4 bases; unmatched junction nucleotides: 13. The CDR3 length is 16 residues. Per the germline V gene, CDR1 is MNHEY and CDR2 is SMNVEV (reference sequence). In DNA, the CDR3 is TGTGCCAGCAGTTCAATCCGGGGACTAATTCTATACGAGCAGTACTTC. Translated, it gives CASSSIRGLILYEQYF.

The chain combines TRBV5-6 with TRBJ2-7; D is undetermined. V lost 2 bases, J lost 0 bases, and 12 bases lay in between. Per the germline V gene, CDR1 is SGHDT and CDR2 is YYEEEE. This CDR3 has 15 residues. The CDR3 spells CASSFETLSSYEQYF. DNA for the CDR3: TGTGCCAGCAGCTTTGAGACGCTGAGCTCCTACGAGCAGTACTTC.

For the CDR3, the DNA is TGTGCCAGCAGCCCCACGGGGCAGACTAACTACGAGCAGTACTTC. Protein: CASSPTGQTNYEQYF. The chain recombines TRBV9 with TRBJ2-7, with D perhaps being TRBD1 or TRBD2 (5 bases each). This CDR3 has 15 amino acids. In germline, CDR1 is SGDLS, CDR2 YYNGEE. Trimming left V 4 bases short and J 3 bases short, with 17 bases between.

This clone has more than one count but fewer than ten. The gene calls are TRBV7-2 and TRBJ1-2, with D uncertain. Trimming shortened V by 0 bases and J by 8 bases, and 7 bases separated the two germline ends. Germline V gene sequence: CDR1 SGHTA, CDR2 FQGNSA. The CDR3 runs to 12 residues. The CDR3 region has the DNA TGTGCCAGCAGCTTAGCCGCTGTGGGCTACACCTTC. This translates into CASSLAAVGYTF. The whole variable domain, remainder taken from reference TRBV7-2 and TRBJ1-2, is GAGVSQSPSNKVTEKGKDVELRCDPISGHTALYWYRQSLGQGLEFLIYFQGNSAPDKSGLPSDRFSAERTGGSVSTLTIQRTQQEDSAVYLCASSLAAVGYTFGSGTRLTVV.

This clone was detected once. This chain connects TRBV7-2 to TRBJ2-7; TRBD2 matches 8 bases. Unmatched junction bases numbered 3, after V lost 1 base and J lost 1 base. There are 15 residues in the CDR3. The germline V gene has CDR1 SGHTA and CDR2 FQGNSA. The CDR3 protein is CASSLGGGGSYEQYF. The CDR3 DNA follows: TGTGCCAGCAGCTTAGGCGGCGGGGGGTCCTACGAGCAGTACTTC. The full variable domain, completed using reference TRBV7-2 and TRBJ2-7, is GAGVSQSPSNKVTEKGKDVELRCDPISGHTALYWYRQSLGQGLEFLIYFQGNSAPDKSGLPSDRFSAERTGGSVSTLTIQRTQQEDSAVYLCASSLGGGGSYEQYFGPGTRLTVT.

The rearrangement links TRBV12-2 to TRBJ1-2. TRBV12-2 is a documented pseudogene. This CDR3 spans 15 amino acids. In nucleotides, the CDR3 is TGTGCAAGTCGCTTAGGTTCGTGCGGGGCAATCGTTCACACCTTC. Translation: CASRLGSCGAIVHTF.

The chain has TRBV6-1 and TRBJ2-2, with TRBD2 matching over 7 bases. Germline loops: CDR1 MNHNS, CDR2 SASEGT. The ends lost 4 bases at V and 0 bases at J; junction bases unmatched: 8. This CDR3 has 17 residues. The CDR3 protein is CASSASRGLANTGELFF. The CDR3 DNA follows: TGTGCCAGCAGTGCCTCGCGTGGACTAGCGAACACCGGGGAGCTGTTTTTT.

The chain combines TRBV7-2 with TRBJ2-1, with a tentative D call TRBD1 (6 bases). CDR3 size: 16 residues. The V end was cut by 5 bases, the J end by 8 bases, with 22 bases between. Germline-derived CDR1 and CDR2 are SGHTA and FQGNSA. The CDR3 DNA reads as TGTGCCAGCAGCCCGTGGACACTTGGGGGCATCGATGAGCAGTTCTTC. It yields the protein CASSPWTLGGIDEQFF. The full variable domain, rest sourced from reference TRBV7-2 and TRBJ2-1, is GAGVSQSPSNKVTEKGKDVELRCDPISGHTALYWYRQSLGQGLEFLIYFQGNSAPDKSGLPSDRFSAERTGGSVSTLTIQRTQQEDSAVYLCASSPWTLGGIDEQFFGPGTRLTVL.

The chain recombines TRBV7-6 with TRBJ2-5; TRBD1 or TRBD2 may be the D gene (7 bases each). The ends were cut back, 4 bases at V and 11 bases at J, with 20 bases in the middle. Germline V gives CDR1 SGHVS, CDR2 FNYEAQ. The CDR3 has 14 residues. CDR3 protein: CASSSDRVSREQYF. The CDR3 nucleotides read TGTGCCAGCAGCTCCGACAGGGTATCGCGGGAGCAGTACTTC.

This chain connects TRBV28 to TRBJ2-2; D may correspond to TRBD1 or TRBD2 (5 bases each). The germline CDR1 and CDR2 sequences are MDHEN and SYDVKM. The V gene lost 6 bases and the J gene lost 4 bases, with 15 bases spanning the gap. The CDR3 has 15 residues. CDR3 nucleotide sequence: TGTGCCAGCAGGATAGGGGTTGCGGGCACCGGGGAGCTGTTTTTT. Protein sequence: CASRIGVAGTGELFF.

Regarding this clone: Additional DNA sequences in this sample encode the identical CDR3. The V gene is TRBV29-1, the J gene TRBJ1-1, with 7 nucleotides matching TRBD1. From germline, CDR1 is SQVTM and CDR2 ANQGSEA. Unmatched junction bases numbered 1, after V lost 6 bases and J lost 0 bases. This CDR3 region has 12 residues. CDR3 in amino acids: CSVQGMNTEAFF. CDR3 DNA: TGCAGCGTACAGGGGATGAACACTGAAGCTTTCTTT.

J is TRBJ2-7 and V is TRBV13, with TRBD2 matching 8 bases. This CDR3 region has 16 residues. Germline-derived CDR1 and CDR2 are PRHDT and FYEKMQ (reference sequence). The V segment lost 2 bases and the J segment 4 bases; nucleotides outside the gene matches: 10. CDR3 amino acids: CASSLFGLAGNYEQYF. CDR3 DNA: TGTGCCAGCAGCTTATTTGGATTAGCGGGGAATTACGAGCAGTACTTC. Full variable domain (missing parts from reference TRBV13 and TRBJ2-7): AAGVIQSPRHLIKEKRETATLKCYPIPRHDTVYWYQQGPGQDPQFLISFYEKMQSDKGSIPDRFSAQQFSDYHSELNMSSLELGDSALYFCASSLFGLAGNYEQYFGPGTRLTVT.

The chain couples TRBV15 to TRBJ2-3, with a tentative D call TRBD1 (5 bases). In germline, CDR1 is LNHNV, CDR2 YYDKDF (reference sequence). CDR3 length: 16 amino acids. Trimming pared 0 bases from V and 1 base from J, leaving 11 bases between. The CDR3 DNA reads TGTGCCACCAGCAGAGATGGAGACAGTCGCACAGATACGCAGTATTTT. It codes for CATSRDGDSRTDTQYF.

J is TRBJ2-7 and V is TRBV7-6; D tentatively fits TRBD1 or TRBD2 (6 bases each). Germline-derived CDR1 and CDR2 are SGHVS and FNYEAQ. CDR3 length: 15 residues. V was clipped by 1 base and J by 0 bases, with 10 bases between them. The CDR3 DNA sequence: TGTGCCAGCAGCTTAGTCCGGGGGCGCTCCTACGAGCAGTACTTC. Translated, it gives CASSLVRGRSYEQYF. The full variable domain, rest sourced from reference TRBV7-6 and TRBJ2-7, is GAGVSQSPRYKVTKRGQDVALRCDPISGHVSLYWYRQALGQGPEFLTYFNYEAQQDKSGLPNDRFSAERPEGSISTLTIQRTEQRDSAMYRCASSLVRGRSYEQYFGPGTRLTVT.

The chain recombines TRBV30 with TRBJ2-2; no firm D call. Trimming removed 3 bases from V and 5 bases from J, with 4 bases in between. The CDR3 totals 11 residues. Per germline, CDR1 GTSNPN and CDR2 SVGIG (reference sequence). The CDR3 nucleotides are TGTGCCTGGAGGCGGACCGGGGAGCTGTTTTTT. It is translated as CAWRRTGELFF. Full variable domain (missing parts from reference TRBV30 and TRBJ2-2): SQTIHQWPATLVQPVGSPLSLECTVEGTSNPNLYWYRQAAGRGLQLLFYSVGIGQISSEVPQNLSASRPQDRQFILSSKKLLLSDSGFYLCAWRRTGELFFGEGSRLTVL.

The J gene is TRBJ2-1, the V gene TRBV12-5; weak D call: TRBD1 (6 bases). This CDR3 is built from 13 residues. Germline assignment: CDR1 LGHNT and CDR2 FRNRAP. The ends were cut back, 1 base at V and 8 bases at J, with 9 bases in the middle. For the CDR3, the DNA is TGTGCTAGTGGTTTGGAACAGGGCTATGAGCAGTTCTTC. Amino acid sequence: CASGLEQGYEQFF.

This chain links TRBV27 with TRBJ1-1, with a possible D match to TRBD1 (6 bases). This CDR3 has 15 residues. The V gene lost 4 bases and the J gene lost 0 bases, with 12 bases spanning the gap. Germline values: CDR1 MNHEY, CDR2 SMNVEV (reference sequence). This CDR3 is CASSSRGWVNTEAFF. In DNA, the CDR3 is TGTGCCAGCAGTTCCAGGGGATGGGTGAACACTGAAGCTTTCTTT.

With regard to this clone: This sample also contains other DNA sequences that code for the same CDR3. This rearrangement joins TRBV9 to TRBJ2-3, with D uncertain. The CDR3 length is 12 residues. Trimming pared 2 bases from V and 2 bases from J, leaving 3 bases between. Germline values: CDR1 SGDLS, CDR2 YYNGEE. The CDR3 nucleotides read TGTGCCAGCAGCGTTAACACAGATACGCAGTATTTT. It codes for CASSVNTDTQYF.

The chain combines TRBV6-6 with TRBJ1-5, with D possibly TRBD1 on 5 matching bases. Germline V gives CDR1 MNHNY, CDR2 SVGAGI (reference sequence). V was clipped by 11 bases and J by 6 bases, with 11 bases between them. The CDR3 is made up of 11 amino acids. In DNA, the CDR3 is TGTGCCGGCGGTAGGGGTCAGCCCCAGCATTTT. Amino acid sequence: CAGGRGQPQHF.